The next 18 T cell receptor beta chains were all read from a single sample in a study of CD8+ T cells in alopecia areata. Reverse transcription of extracted RNA yielded cDNA, which provided the sequencing template. The repertoire was sequenced with immunoSEQ multiplex PCR; TCRdb's copy has only in-frame clones and lacks some. The sample holds tens of thousands of clones, just over 50% seen once. Sequenced material: NKG2D-high CD8+ T cells sorted from blood. The source of these receptors is a human donor with alopecia areata.

This clone was observed a handful of times. This rearrangement joins TRBV10-3 to TRBJ2-5; D is undetermined. Trimming removed 6 bases at V and 1 base at J, with 9 bases between. The V gene's germline CDR1 is ENHRY and CDR2 SYGVKD. The CDR3 extends over 13 amino acids. CDR3 DNA sequence: TGTGCCATCAGGAATGATAGCCAAGAGACCCAGTACTTC. This encodes CAIRNDSQETQYF.

The rearrangement uses TRBV27 and TRBJ2-7, with D unclear. Germline-derived CDR1 and CDR2 are MNHEY and SMNVEV (reference sequence). There are 10 residues in the CDR3. V lost 8 bases, J lost 2 bases, and 4 bases lay in between. The CDR3 reads CASGPYEQYF. For the CDR3, the DNA is TGTGCCAGCGGCCCCTACGAGCAGTACTTC.

In its sample, this clone was seen a few times. This rearrangement joins TRBV23-1 to TRBJ2-7, with TRBD1 matching 9 bases. TRBV23-1 falls under the ORF class, with uncertain function. The J segment lost 3 bases and the V segment lost 3 bases, leaving 6 bases of the junction unmatched. The CDR3 runs to 15 residues. The CDR3 DNA reads as TGCGCCAGCAGTCAGTCCGGGACAGGGTACTACGAGCAGTACTTC. This encodes CASSQSGTGYYEQYF.

V and J are TRBV23-1 and TRBJ2-2, with a tentative D call TRBD2 (6 bases). Being an ORF, TRBV23-1 has a function that is uncertain. The CDR3 sequence is 15 residues long. V was shortened by 6 bases and J by 4 bases, with 15 bases between the two germline ends. In DNA form, the CDR3 reads TGCGCCAGCAGCTTTCGGGGGATGGGCACCGGGGAGCTGTTTTTT. Amino acid sequence: CASSFRGMGTGELFF.

The V gene is TRBV5-6, the J gene TRBJ2-3; 11 bases align to TRBD2. This CDR3 contains 15 residues. Germline values: CDR1 SGHDT, CDR2 YYEEEE. The J segment lost 4 bases and the V segment lost 3 bases, leaving 4 bases of the junction unmatched. The CDR3 sequence is CASSWTSGLSDTQYF. The CDR3 DNA reads TGTGCCAGCAGCTGGACTAGCGGGCTGTCAGATACGCAGTATTTT.

CDR3 DNA sequence: TGTGCCAGCAGTGGACAGGGGAGAGAGACCCAGTACTTC. Its protein product is CASSGQGRETQYF. The gene calls are TRBV6-5 and TRBJ2-5; TRBD1 matches 9 bases. V dropped 5 bases and J dropped 4; count of bases not matched to a gene: 2. Per germline, CDR1 MNHEY and CDR2 SVGAGI. The CDR3 covers 13 residues.

V gene TRBV6-4 combines with J gene TRBJ2-7; 7 positions agree with TRBD1. There are 13 residues in the CDR3. Germline-derived CDR1 and CDR2 are MRHNA and SNTAGT. V trimming: 6 bases; J trimming: 1 base; junction bases outside the gene matches: 3. The DNA for the CDR3 is TGTGCCAGCAGGGTGGACAGGTCCTACGAGCAGTACTTC. Encoded protein: CASRVDRSYEQYF.

This clone turned up a few times. The rearrangement uses TRBV11-2 and TRBJ2-1; D might be TRBD1 (6 bases). CDR3 length equals 11 residues. Per germline, CDR1 SGHAT and CDR2 FQNNGV. V was trimmed by 3 bases and J by 9 bases, leaving 6 bases between them. CDR3 sequence: CASSLGAEQFF. The CDR3 coding sequence is TGTGCCAGCAGCTTGGGGGCTGAGCAGTTCTTC.

This clone was counted once. V is TRBV5-4 and J is TRBJ2-6; D uncertain. Trimming stripped 5 bases from V and 0 bases from J, with 9 bases between. In germline, CDR1 is SGHNT, CDR2 YYREEE (reference sequence). The CDR3 runs to 15 residues. CDR3 nucleotide sequence: TGTGCCAGCAGTCGTGGCTACTCTGGGGCCAACGTCCTGACTTTC. This translates into CASSRGYSGANVLTF.

The J gene is TRBJ1-1, the V gene TRBV4-1; no firm D call. Trimming stripped 4 bases from V and 3 bases from J, with 12 bases between. Per germline, CDR1 MGHRA and CDR2 YSYEKL. This CDR3 has 14 amino acids. In DNA form, the CDR3 reads TGCGCCAGCAGCCCCCTGACCGACTACACTGAAGCTTTCTTT. Its protein is CASSPLTDYTEAFF.

J is TRBJ2-7 and V is TRBV4-1; D call uncertain. Germline values: CDR1 MGHRA, CDR2 YSYEKL. CDR3 length: 13 residues. V gave up 4 bases and J gave up 2 bases, with 9 bases separating them. CDR3 DNA: TGCGCCAGCAGCCTTAGGTCAGCCTACGAGCAGTACTTC. Protein product: CASSLRSAYEQYF.

In this sample, this clone turned up a few times. The chain carries TRBV7-6 and TRBJ2-7, with 7 bases that match TRBD1. Trimming removed 5 bases from V and 3 bases from J; junction bases left unmatched: 7. Looked up from germline, CDR1 is SGHVS and CDR2 is FNYEAQ. The CDR3 covers 14 residues. CDR3 bases: TGTGCCAGCAGCCCCGTAAGGGACAGCTACGAGCAGTACTTC. It codes for CASSPVRDSYEQYF.

The chain couples TRBV28 to TRBJ2-1; tentative D call: TRBD1 (6 bases). The CDR3 has 12 residues. V was pared by 5 bases and J by 10 bases, with 12 bases between. Germline CDR1 and CDR2: MDHEN and SYDVKM. CDR3 bases: TGTGCCAGCAGTCCCTGGACAGCGGAGCAGTTCTTC. Translated: CASSPWTAEQFF.

This clone was detected only a few times. This sequence joins TRBV13 and TRBJ2-1; maybe TRBD2 (6 bases). Germline CDR1 and CDR2: PRHDT and FYEKMQ (reference sequence). The CDR3 covers 15 residues. V was clipped by 3 bases and J by 5 bases, with 14 bases between them. The CDR3 region is CASSFPGGAHNEQFF. In nucleotides, the CDR3 is TGTGCCAGCAGCTTTCCGGGCGGGGCTCACAATGAGCAGTTCTTC.

This chain links TRBV14 with TRBJ1-1; D gene ambiguous. V lost 2 bases to trimming and J lost 5 bases, with 6 bases between them. The CDR3 contains 12 residues. Germline CDR1 and CDR2: SGHDN and FVKESK. DNA of the CDR3: TGTGCCAGCAGCCAATTGACAACTGAAGCTTTCTTT. Translation gives CASSQLTTEAFF.

The chain couples TRBV28 to TRBJ1-2; D gene uncertain. Germline CDR1 MDHEN, CDR2 SYDVKM. This CDR3 is 11 amino acids long. Trimming stripped 7 bases from V and 4 bases from J, with 7 bases between. The CDR3 spells CASTGGYGYTF. In DNA, the CDR3 is TGTGCCAGCACAGGTGGCTATGGCTACACCTTC.

The rearrangement links TRBV5-1 to TRBJ2-3; the match to TRBD2 covers 9 bases. With 4 bases clipped from V and 0 bases from J, the junction kept 9 bases outside the gene matches. CDR3 length equals 17 residues. Germline CDR1 is SGHRS and CDR2 is YFSETQ. The CDR3 is CASSQLPGLASTDTQYF. For the CDR3, the DNA is TGCGCCAGCAGCCAACTACCGGGACTAGCTAGCACAGATACGCAGTATTTT. The variable domain in full, completed from reference TRBV5-1 and TRBJ2-3, reads KAGVTQTPRYLIKTRGQQVTLSCSPISGHRSVSWYQQTPGQGLQFLFEYFSETQRNKGNFPGRFSGRQFSNSRSEMNVSTLELGDSALYLCASSQLPGLASTDTQYFGPGTRLTVL.

The rearrangement joins TRBV28 to TRBJ2-3; the D gene is possibly TRBD2 (6 bases). The CDR3 spans 18 residues. Germline lookup yields CDR1 MDHEN and CDR2 SYDVKM. V lost 5 bases and J 3 bases, leaving 24 bases between the germline ends. In nucleotides, the CDR3 is TGTGCCAGCAGTGCCACCACACTCGGGACTCACGTGACAGATACGCAGTATTTT. Translation gives CASSATTLGTHVTDTQYF.